One and the same sample provided the 23 T cell receptor beta chains below, sequenced in a study of siplizumab effects on memory and regulatory T cells. Libraries were prepared by immunoSEQ multiplex PCR; TCRdb keeps only in-frame clonotypes and omits some of them. The data show about 100,000 clones, around 90% seen once. Sequencing input: non-Treg CD4+ T cells sorted from blood. The receptors were gathered from a human donor in good health.

The CDR3 reads CASTSQGAQYF. CDR3 DNA: TGTGCCAGCACCTCACAGGGGGCGCAGTACTTC. This chain connects TRBV28 to TRBJ2-7; TRBD1 aligns across 9 bases. CDR3 length: 11 residues. The germline CDR1 and CDR2 sequences are MDHEN and SYDVKM. V was clipped by 7 bases and J by 9 bases; unmatched bases: 4.

The chain carries TRBV1 and TRBJ2-1; no DNA check was done on the table's D call, TRBD2. TRBV1 is noted as a pseudogene. This CDR3 region has 18 residues. CDR3 in amino acids: CTSSQDQTSGSLVNEQFF. The CDR3, as DNA: TGCACCAGCAGCCAAGATCAAACTAGCGGGAGTCTGGTCAATGAGCAGTTCTTC.

The chain joins TRBV2 to TRBJ2-7; D is ambiguous. The germline V and J ends were trimmed by 3 bases and 4 bases, with 7 bases remaining between them. Germline CDR1 SNHLY, CDR2 FYNNEI. This CDR3 contains 12 residues. The CDR3 protein is CASSDLAYEQYF. CDR3 coding DNA: TGTGCCAGCAGTGATCTGGCTTACGAGCAGTACTTC.

The V gene is TRBV6-1, the J gene TRBJ2-7; D is ambiguous. Germline V gene sequence: CDR1 MNHNS, CDR2 SASEGT. V shed 4 bases and J shed 1 base, with 5 bases lying between them. This CDR3 region has 12 residues. CDR3 protein: CASSGDSYEQYF. The CDR3 DNA reads TGTGCCAGCAGTGGAGATTCCTACGAGCAGTACTTC.

The chain couples TRBV29-1 to TRBJ2-1, with D perhaps TRBD1 (7 bases). Trimming took 3 bases from V and 2 from J, leaving 11 bases between them. This CDR3 has 14 amino acids. Germline V gene data show CDR1 as SQVTM and CDR2 as ANQGSEA. The CDR3: CSVERGTAYNEQFF. The CDR3 DNA is TGCAGCGTTGAGCGCGGGACAGCCTACAATGAGCAGTTCTTC.

The V and J genes are TRBV28 and TRBJ1-5; D gene unclear. Germline V gives CDR1 MDHEN, CDR2 SYDVKM. This CDR3 spans 15 amino acids. V shed 7 bases and J shed 0 bases, with 13 bases lying between them. The CDR3 DNA reads as TGTGCCAGCAACTCCGGGCACCCTAGCAATCAGCCCCAGCATTTT. It is translated as CASNSGHPSNQPQHF.

The gene calls are TRBV2 and TRBJ2-7; tentatively, D is TRBD1 or TRBD2 (5 bases each). Germline values: CDR1 SNHLY, CDR2 FYNNEI. Trimming shortened V by 4 bases and J by 3 bases, and 34 bases separated the two germline ends. The CDR3 sequence is 21 residues long. The CDR3 nucleotides are TGTGCCAGCAGTGGAAAAGTAACATCTGCTAGTTTGAAGGGACCTATCTACGAGCAGTACTTC. Translated, it gives CASSGKVTSASLKGPIYEQYF. The full variable domain, with the rest looked up from reference TRBV2 and TRBJ2-7, is EPEVTQTPSHQVTQMGQEVILRCVPISNHLYFYWYRQILGQKVEFLVSFYNNEISEKSEIFDDQFSVERPDGSNFTLKIRSTKLEDSAMYFCASSGKVTSASLKGPIYEQYFGPGTRLTVT.

The CDR3 spells CSVEDRITDTQYF. CDR3 DNA: TGCAGCGTTGAAGACAGGATAACAGATACGCAGTATTTT. The chain combines TRBV29-1 with TRBJ2-3; D ambiguous. Germline V gene lookup returns CDR1 SQVTM and CDR2 ANQGSEA. The CDR3 totals 13 residues. Trimming stripped 0 bases from V and 3 bases from J, with 7 bases between.

The rearrangement uses TRBV28 and TRBJ1-1; 8 nucleotides line up with TRBD1. The CDR3 length is 13 residues. CDR1 is MDHEN, CDR2 SYDVKM, per germline. V lost 11 bases, J lost 3 bases, and 8 bases stayed unmatched. This chain's CDR3 is CAGQQGDDTEAFF. The CDR3 nucleotides are TGTGCCGGTCAACAGGGGGACGACACTGAAGCTTTCTTT.

This chain connects TRBV19 to TRBJ2-1, with 15 bases lining up with TRBD2. Germline V gene data show CDR1 as LNHDA and CDR2 as SQIVND (reference sequence). The CDR3 covers 17 residues. V was clipped by 5 bases and J by 8 bases; unmatched bases: 10. DNA for the CDR3: TGTGCCAGTAGTCCTAAAGGACTAGCGGGAGGGGTCGATGAGCAGTTCTTC. Amino acids: CASSPKGLAGGVDEQFF.

This sequence joins TRBV11-3 and TRBJ2-1; D might be TRBD1 (6 bases). The germline gives CDR1 SGHNT, CDR2 YENEEA. Trimming removed 3 bases from V and 8 bases from J, with 14 bases in between. The CDR3 spans 14 residues. CDR3 DNA: TGTGCCAGCAGCTTGGGCCAGGGGTCGGATGAGCAGTTCTTC. Protein sequence: CASSLGQGSDEQFF.

The chain joins TRBV18 to TRBJ1-1; 8 nucleotides agree with TRBD1. CDR3 size: 17 residues. Germline V CDR1 and CDR2: KGHSH, LQKENI. Trimming removed 5 bases from V and 4 bases from J; junction bases left unmatched: 15. The CDR3 DNA sequence: TGTGCCAGCTCATCCTTCAGACAGGGGACAAGTTCCACTGAAGCTTTCTTT. Translation: CASSSFRQGTSSTEAFF.

The V gene is TRBV5-1, the J gene TRBJ2-1; D is possibly TRBD1 or TRBD2 (5 bases each). Trimming cost V 2 bases and J 0 bases, with 12 bases left between them. Germline V gives CDR1 SGHRS, CDR2 YFSETQ. The CDR3 contains 16 residues. CDR3 amino acids: CASSFPGRSSYNEQFF. CDR3 in DNA: TGCGCCAGCAGCTTCCCGGGACGGAGCTCCTACAATGAGCAGTTCTTC.

The gene calls are TRBV28 and TRBJ1-5, with TRBD1 identical over 7 bases. Losses at the gene ends were 5 bases for V and 3 bases for J; bases not matched to a gene: 10. Per germline, CDR1 MDHEN and CDR2 SYDVKM. The CDR3 totals 16 residues. Here the CDR3 reads CASSTGTAVYNQPQHF. The DNA of the CDR3 is TGTGCCAGCAGTACCGGGACAGCCGTTTACAATCAGCCCCAGCATTTT.

This chain joins TRBV19 and TRBJ2-3; D remains unclear. The CDR3 spans 13 residues. Germline V gene sequence: CDR1 LNHDA, CDR2 SQIVND (reference sequence). V lost 5 bases and J 5 bases, leaving 11 bases between the germline ends. Written as DNA, the CDR3 is TGTGCCAGTAGTGTAAAGGCCTTAGATACGCAGTATTTT. This sequence encodes CASSVKALDTQYF. The variable domain in full, with the rest retrieved from reference TRBV19 and TRBJ2-3, is DGGITQSPKYLFRKEGQNVTLSCEQNLNHDAMYWYRQDPGQGLRLIYYSQIVNDFQKGDIAEGYSVSREKKESFPLTVTSAQKNPTAFYLCASSVKALDTQYFGPGTRLTVL.

V is TRBV7-2 and J is TRBJ2-1, with D possibly being TRBD2 (7 bases). Germline loops: CDR1 SGHTA, CDR2 FQGNSA. The CDR3 is 13 amino acids. The V gene lost 3 bases and the J gene lost 9 bases, with 12 bases spanning the gap. The CDR3 loop is CASSFQRGGEQFF. The CDR3 DNA sequence: TGTGCCAGCAGCTTTCAAAGGGGGGGTGAGCAGTTCTTC.

The chain has TRBV7-2 and TRBJ1-4, with D unresolved. V lost 5 bases and J 5 bases, leaving 15 bases between the germline ends. Per germline, CDR1 SGHTA and CDR2 FQGNSA. This CDR3 region has 15 residues. The CDR3, as DNA: TGTGCCAGCAGCCTCGGTGGCGGGCGAAATGAAAAACTGTTTTTT. This encodes CASSLGGGRNEKLFF.

The chain's CDR3 is CAISERDRMNTEAFF. The CDR3 DNA sequence: TGTGCCATCAGTGAGCGGGACAGGATGAACACTGAAGCTTTCTTT. J is TRBJ1-1 and V is TRBV10-3; 8 nucleotides agree with TRBD1. The CDR3 contains 15 residues. Germline lookup yields CDR1 ENHRY and CDR2 SYGVKD. With 2 bases clipped from V and 0 bases from J, the junction kept 2 bases outside the gene matches.

The rearrangement links TRBV14 to TRBJ2-5; D ambiguous. V lost 4 bases and J lost 2, with 11 bases in between. The CDR3 has 14 residues. The germline V gene encodes CDR1 SGHDN and CDR2 FVKESK. The CDR3 coding sequence is TGTGCCAGCAGCCGCCTGACGGCTCAAGAGACCCAGTACTTC. Translated: CASSRLTAQETQYF.

V usage is TRBV7-9 and J usage is TRBJ1-1; the D is unclear. Germline V gene data show CDR1 as SEHNR and CDR2 as FQNEAQ (reference sequence). V was cut by 5 bases and J by 7 bases, with 20 bases left in between. This CDR3 is built from 15 residues. DNA for the CDR3: TGTGCCAGCAGCCGAGGGTTTGGGTATTTGGATGAAGCTTTCTTT. Amino acid sequence: CASSRGFGYLDEAFF.

This clone showed up just once. This sequence joins TRBV18 and TRBJ1-1, with a tentative D call TRBD1 (6 bases). Germline V gene lookup returns CDR1 KGHSH and CDR2 LQKENI. Trimming took 4 bases from V and 1 from J, leaving 10 bases between them. This CDR3 comprises 14 residues. The CDR3 spells CASSHRDKNTEAFF. As DNA, the CDR3 is TGTGCCAGCTCACACCGGGACAAGAACACTGAAGCTTTCTTT.

The V call is TRBV2, the J call TRBJ1-1; D gene unclear. The CDR3 totals 14 residues. V lost 4 bases and J lost 8, with 17 bases in between. Germline V gene sequence: CDR1 SNHLY, CDR2 FYNNEI. This CDR3 is CASSVRQEASEAFF. The CDR3 coding sequence is TGTGCCAGCAGTGTACGTCAGGAAGCCAGCGAAGCTTTCTTT.

In DNA form, the CDR3 reads TGTGCCAGCAGTTACTCGAAGATCGGACACCCCTATGGCTACACCTTC. Translating gives CASSYSKIGHPYGYTF. The rearrangement uses TRBV6-5 and TRBJ1-2; D is possibly TRBD1 (5 bases). V was shortened by 0 bases and J by 4 bases, with 15 bases between the two germline ends. Germline loops: CDR1 MNHEY, CDR2 SVGAGI. This CDR3 comprises 16 residues.